This T cell receptor beta chain was identified in a study of T cells in Graves' hyperthyroidism and ophthalmopathy. This clonotype was seen repeatedly, ten times or more. Amplification targeted TCR beta CDR3 regions from RNA transcripts. HTBI primers were the set used in a first-round RT-PCR of the TCR CDR3. A single record per CDR3 protein comes from TCRdb applying MiXCR to the multiplex PCR reads. This sample has hundreds of thousands of distinct CDR3 sequences, with just over 35% found just once. The length of the CDR3 is 13 residues. Germline V lookup: CDR1 DFQATT, CDR2 SNEGSKA (reference sequence). Trimming took 6 bases from V and 4 from J, leaving 13 bases between them.

The receptor was isolated from a woman aged 40 to 50 with Graves' hyperthyroidism. Source material: blood. The chain is built from TRBV20-1 and TRBJ1-3; D is ambiguous. CDR3 sequence reads: CSAKPVQGNTIYF. CDR3 in DNA: TGCAGTGCCAAACCCGTGCAGGGAAACACCATATATTTT.